This TCR beta chain derives from a study of cytomegalovirus exposure and HLA in healthy donors. Both 60 Vbeta primers and 13 Jbeta primers went into the PCR. TCRdb keeps only in-frame clones here, not all; method: immunoSEQ multiplex PCR. This table has approximately 150,000 clones, roughly 89% appearing once. Sequencing was carried out using PBMCs. This receptor was identified in a woman in her twenties or thirties in good health and CMV-seronegative.

CDR3 DNA: TGTGCCAGCGGTAAAACGGGGAGCTCCTACAATGAGCAGTTCTTC. It codes for CASGKTGSSYNEQFF. This chain joins TRBV6-5 and TRBJ2-1, with a tentative D call TRBD2 (5 bases). CDR3 size: 15 residues. V lost 8 bases, J lost 0 bases, and 14 bases lay in between. Per germline, CDR1 MNHEY and CDR2 SVGAGI.